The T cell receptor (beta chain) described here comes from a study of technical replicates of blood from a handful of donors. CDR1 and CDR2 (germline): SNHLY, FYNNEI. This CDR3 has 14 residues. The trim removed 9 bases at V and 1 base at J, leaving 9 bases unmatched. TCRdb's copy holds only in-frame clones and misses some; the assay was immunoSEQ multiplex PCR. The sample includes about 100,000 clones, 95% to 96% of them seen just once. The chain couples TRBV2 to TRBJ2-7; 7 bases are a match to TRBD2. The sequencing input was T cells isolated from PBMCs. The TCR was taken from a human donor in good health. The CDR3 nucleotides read TGTGCCAGTACTCAAAGCGGGGAGTCCTACGAGCAGTACTTC. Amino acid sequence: CASTQSGESYEQYF.